One sample yielded the 18 T cell receptor beta chains listed below, sequenced in a study of CD8+CD57+ T cells in acquired aplastic anemia. Profiling of TCR beta VDJ combinations and CDR3 sequences used genomic DNA as template. TCRdb itself ran the reads through MiXCR, one entry per CDR3 protein. The sample has approximately 170,000 distinct CDR3 sequences, less than 60% seen once. All patients picked for sequencing had shown, by flow cytometry, an expansion of CD8+CD57+ cells. Sequenced input: sorted CD4+, CD8+, or CD8+CD57+ T cells (not recorded which) from PBMCs. Receptors were obtained from a human donor with aplastic anemia.

This clonotype was detected many times. The rearrangement links TRBV15 to TRBJ1-2, with TRBD1 identical over 7 bases. This CDR3 is 16 amino acids long. Germline V lookup: CDR1 LNHNV, CDR2 YYDKDF (reference sequence). J lost 4 bases, V lost 0 bases, and 8 bases had no gene match. CDR3 in amino acids: CATSRDRVGGAYGYTF. The CDR3 DNA is TGTGCCACCAGCAGAGATAGGGTAGGGGGCGCCTATGGCTACACCTTC.

This clonotype was recorded a few times. The chain carries TRBV24-1 and TRBJ1-4; no definite D call. Trimming took off 10 bases at V and 16 bases at J, with 12 bases between the two ends. Germline V gives CDR1 KGHDR, CDR2 SFDVKD. CDR3 length: 9 amino acids. CDR3 sequence reads: CATFVPPFF. In DNA, the CDR3 is TGTGCCACTTTTGTCCCCCCGTTTTTT.

This clonotype came up many times. This chain uses TRBV20-1 with TRBJ1-5, with TRBD1 matching over 9 bases. Losses at the gene ends were 7 bases for V and 4 bases for J; bases not matched to a gene: 5. The CDR3 is 13 residues long. The germline gives CDR1 DFQATT, CDR2 SNEGSKA (reference sequence). The CDR3 nucleotides are TGCAGTGTCCTGACAGGGGGGAATCAGCCCCAGCATTTT. Translated: CSVLTGGNQPQHF.

The chain combines TRBV5-1 with TRBJ1-1; a possible D gene is TRBD1 (5 bases). This CDR3 has 15 amino acids. The ends were cut back, 4 bases at V and 1 base at J, with 14 bases in the middle. Looked up from germline, CDR1 is SGHRS and CDR2 is YFSETQ. CDR3: CASSPGAARNTEAFF. DNA of the CDR3: TGCGCCAGCAGCCCCGGGGCGGCGCGGAACACTGAAGCTTTCTTT.

This clonotype was seen many times. The chain joins TRBV11-1 to TRBJ1-1; a weak D match, TRBD1 (6 bases). Germline V gene lookup returns CDR1 SGHAT and CDR2 FQDESV (reference sequence). The CDR3 is 17 residues long. Trimming removed 5 bases at V and 0 bases at J, with 19 bases between. CDR3 in DNA: TGTGCCAGCAGCCCCGGGAGGGGTGAGGGGGTGAACACTGAAGCTTTCTTT. Translation gives CASSPGRGEGVNTEAFF.

This chain joins TRBV9 and TRBJ2-7; 9 positions match TRBD2. This CDR3 spans 16 amino acids. Per germline, CDR1 SGDLS and CDR2 YYNGEE. Trimming at V came to 0 bases and at J to 4 bases, leaving 8 bases not matched to a gene. This CDR3 reads CASSVGGTSTSYEQYF. In nucleotides, the CDR3 is TGTGCCAGCAGCGTAGGGGGGACTAGCACGTCGTACGAGCAGTACTTC.

This clonotype was counted at least ten times. The chain combines TRBV19 with TRBJ2-5, with unresolved D. Germline CDR1 and CDR2: LNHDA and SQIVND (reference sequence). The CDR3 extends over 13 amino acids. With 5 bases removed from V and 6 bases from J, the gap between germline ends came to 13 bases. The DNA for the CDR3 is TGTGCCAGTAGTCGGCCCCCGGGCAAGACCCAGTACTTC. Translating it yields CASSRPPGKTQYF.

This clonotype was seen many times. The chain carries TRBV6-1 and TRBJ2-5, with a possible D match to TRBD1 (5 bases). This CDR3 comprises 16 residues. The V end lost 0 bases, the J end lost 2 bases, and 13 bases lay between the germline ends. CDR1 is MNHNS and CDR2 is SASEGT in the germline V gene. The CDR3 is CASSEAGAVGQETQYF. The CDR3 bases are TGTGCCAGCAGTGAAGCTGGGGCGGTTGGACAAGAGACCCAGTACTTC.

As for this clonotype: The germline gene is not matched at one end of the junction; a read error may be the cause. The rearrangement links TRBV24-1 to TRBJ2-7, with D maybe TRBD2 (6 bases). Germline loops: CDR1 KGHDR, CDR2 SFDVKD. The CDR3 has 14 residues. The CDR3 region is CATSDWGDRGERYF. The CDR3 region has the DNA TGTGCCACCAGTGATTGGGGGGATCGGGGCGAGCGGTACTTC.

This clonotype has a count of ten or more. The rearrangement links TRBV7-3 to TRBJ2-6; the D is unclear. The germline V and J ends were trimmed by 5 bases and 0 bases, with 5 bases remaining between them. This CDR3 spans 14 amino acids. From germline, CDR1 is SGHTA and CDR2 FQGTGA. The CDR3 sequence is CASSISSGANVLTF. The CDR3, as DNA: TGTGCCAGCAGCATTAGCTCTGGGGCCAACGTCCTGACTTTC.

In this sample, this clonotype turned up many times. This chain links TRBV7-2 with TRBJ1-3; no reliable D call. V was trimmed by 5 bases and J by 9 bases, leaving 14 bases between them. Looked up from germline, CDR1 is SGHTA and CDR2 is FQGNSA. The CDR3 consists of 13 residues. CDR3 residues: CASSTPPGGTIYF. CDR3 nucleotides: TGTGCCAGCAGCACCCCCCCCGGCGGCACCATATATTTT. Together with reference TRBV7-2 and TRBJ1-3, the CDR3 gives the full variable domain: GAGVSQSPSNKVTEKGKDVELRCDPISGHTALYWYRQSLGQGLEFLIYFQGNSAPDKSGLPSDRFSAERTGGSVSTLTIQRTQQEDSAVYLCASSTPPGGTIYFGEGSWLTVV.

This chain uses TRBV29-1 with TRBJ1-2, with D uncertain. In germline, CDR1 is SQVTM, CDR2 ANQGSEA. V was pared by 4 bases and J by 4 bases, with 10 bases between. The CDR3 covers 12 residues. CDR3 amino acids: CSVVGSSYGYTF. The CDR3 nucleotides are TGCAGCGTTGTAGGCAGCTCCTATGGCTACACCTTC.

This clonotype was detected many times. The chain employs TRBV19 and TRBJ2-7, with a weak D call TRBD2 (6 bases). This CDR3 comprises 15 residues. Germline CDR1 reads LNHDA; CDR2 reads SQIVND (reference sequence). V lost 5 bases and J lost 1, with 15 bases in between. CDR3 DNA sequence: TGTGCCAGTAGTTCGACCACTCTAGCGTCCTACGAGCAGTACTTC. Protein sequence: CASSSTTLASYEQYF. Combining the CDR3 with reference TRBV19 and TRBJ2-7 gives the whole variable domain DGGITQSPKYLFRKEGQNVTLSCEQNLNHDAMYWYRQDPGQGLRLIYYSQIVNDFQKGDIAEGYSVSREKKESFPLTVTSAQKNPTAFYLCASSSTTLASYEQYFGPGTRLTVT.

The chain carries TRBV20-1 and TRBJ1-2; no reliable D call. Germline CDR1 and CDR2: DFQATT and SNEGSKA (reference sequence). Trimming took 3 bases from V and 5 from J, leaving 10 bases between them. The CDR3 contains 12 residues. The CDR3 DNA reads TGCAGTGCTAGTAAGTCCCAATATGGCTACACCTTC. Amino acids: CSASKSQYGYTF.

The sample holds one count of this clonotype. V gene TRBV10-1 combines with J gene TRBJ2-5; 7 nucleotides align to TRBD1. Unmatched junction bases numbered 2, after V lost 6 bases and J lost 4 bases. CDR1 and CDR2 from the germline V gene are WNHNN and SYGVQD (reference sequence). This CDR3 comprises 12 residues. CDR3 sequence: CASRPGGETQYF. CDR3 bases: TGCGCCAGCAGGCCAGGGGGAGAGACCCAGTACTTC.

J is TRBJ2-2 and V is TRBV15; D gene ambiguous. This CDR3 spans 12 amino acids. Germline CDR1 reads LNHNV; CDR2 reads YYDKDF (reference sequence). Trimming left V 10 bases short and J 6 bases short, with 12 bases between. The CDR3 sequence is CARMAAAGELFF. The CDR3 bases are TGTGCCAGGATGGCAGCCGCCGGGGAGCTGTTTTTT.

The sample holds many counts of this clonotype. The chain carries TRBV6-1 and TRBJ2-5; tentative D call: TRBD2 (7 bases). This CDR3 is 15 amino acids long. V shed 2 bases and J shed 7 bases, with 17 bases lying between them. Germline V lookup: CDR1 MNHNS, CDR2 SASEGT. For the CDR3, the DNA is TGTGCCAGCAGTGAACTGGGGGGGGGGCTTGTGACCCAGTACTTC. It yields the protein CASSELGGGLVTQYF.

About this clonotype itself: An end of the junction does not agree with germline; a read error may underlie this. The V call is TRBV7-7, the J call TRBJ2-5; TRBD1 matches 10 bases. CDR3 length: 15 residues. Germline CDR1 reads SSHAT; CDR2 reads FNYEAQ (reference sequence). The CDR3 coding sequence is TGTGCTAGCAGCTTAGTGACAGGGGGCCACGAGACCCAGTACTTC. Translated: CASSLVTGGHETQYF.